This T cell receptor (beta chain) stems from a study of T-cell reconstitution after alpha-beta-depleted transplantation in children (dated by TCRdb to the mid-2010s). For the wider study: T-cell immune reconstitution after TCRalphabeta/CD19-depleted allogeneic hematopoietic cell transplantation in children was quantitatively tracked in the study by means of TCR repertoire profiling.

This clonotype came up a few times. What antigen it recognizes has not been identified. The record has no base qualities; no much larger clone is one base away. Results the study describes overall, beyond this receptor: In some patients, the high TCRbeta diversity seen at day 60 was put down to recipient T cells and intrathymic progenitors that had survived conditioning. The frequencies of hyperexpanded clones fell over the following months, and after one year, T-cell counts and TCRbeta diversity were mostly attributed to newly produced T cells. Apparently early alphabetaT-cell count recovery about two months after transplant reportedly relied on only several hundred rapidly expanded clones derived from non-depleted graft cells.

Library preparation employed PCR. For sequencing, an Illumina HiSeq 2500 was employed. To normalize quantification of the TCRbeta repertoire, the TCR libraries were built with molecular barcoding that relied on unique molecular identifiers. The public reads were quality trimmed at Q25 with fastp and then assembled into clones with MiXCR by TCRdb, keeping productive beta chains. CDR3 protein sequences are deduplicated, and each keeps its most common genes and DNA. For this sample there are under 100,000 distinct CDR3 sequences; 15% to 17% appear just once. The top ten constitute roughly a fifth of the sample. From the cysteine through the phenylalanine, the CDR3 covers 11 amino acids. Left in the record is the CDR3 DNA by itself, 33 bases read in frame from the first base. The V end loses 5 bases and the J end loses 6 bases, and a stretch of 11 bases separates them. The germline V gene (reference sequence) specifies DFQATT as CDR1 and SNEGSKA as CDR2.

The meaning of the sample's treatment or condition label: allogeneic hematopoietic cell transplantation with graft depleted of TCRalphabeta T cells and CD19 B cells. Transplant recipients were children who received TCRalphabeta/CD19-depleted allogeneic hematopoietic cell grafts. Sequenced here: PBMCs, mostly from graft donor cells, sampled 180 days after TCRalphabeta/CD19-depleted stem cell transplant. Here the chain combines TRBV20-1 and TRBJ2-7; the D gene could be either TRBD1 or TRBD2, each agreeing at 5 bases. The source of this sequence is a male patient between 2 and 15 years old who had a stem cell transplant for acute lymphoblastic leukemia, so the T cells may come from the graft donor. CDR3 reads: CSAGDVAEQYF. The DNA is as follows: TGCAGTGCTGGGGACGTCGCCGAGCAGTACTTC.